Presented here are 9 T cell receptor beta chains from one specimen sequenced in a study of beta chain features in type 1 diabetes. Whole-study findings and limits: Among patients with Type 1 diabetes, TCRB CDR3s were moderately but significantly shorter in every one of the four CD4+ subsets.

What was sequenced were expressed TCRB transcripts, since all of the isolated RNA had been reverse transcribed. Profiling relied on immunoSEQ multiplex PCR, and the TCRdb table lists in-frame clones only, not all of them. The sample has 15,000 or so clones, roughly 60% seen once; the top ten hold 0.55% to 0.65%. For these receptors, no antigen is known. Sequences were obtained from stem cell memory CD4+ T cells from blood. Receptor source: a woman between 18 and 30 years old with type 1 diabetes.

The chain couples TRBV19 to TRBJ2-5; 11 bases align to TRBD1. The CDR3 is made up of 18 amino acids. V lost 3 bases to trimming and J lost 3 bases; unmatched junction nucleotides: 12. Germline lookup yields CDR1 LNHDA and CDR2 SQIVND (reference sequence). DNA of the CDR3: TGTGCCAGTAGTATCAGGCGGACAGGGGGCTTGAATGAAGAGACCCAGTACTTC. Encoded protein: CASSIRRTGGLNEETQYF.

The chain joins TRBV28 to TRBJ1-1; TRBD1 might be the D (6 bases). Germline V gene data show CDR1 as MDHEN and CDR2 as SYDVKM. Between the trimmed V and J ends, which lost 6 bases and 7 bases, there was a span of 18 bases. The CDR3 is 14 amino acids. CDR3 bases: TGTGCCAGCAGGCCCGGACAGTCCGTTGGTGAAGCTTTCTTT. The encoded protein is CASRPGQSVGEAFF.

The CDR3 protein is CASSGDRGLVLAFF. DNA of the CDR3: TGTGCCAGCAGCGGGGACAGGGGGTTGGTTTTAGCTTTCTTT. This chain joins TRBV7-2 and TRBJ1-1; 11 bases align to TRBD1. The CDR3 totals 14 residues. Germline V CDR1 and CDR2: SGHTA, FQGNSA. The J segment lost 10 bases and the V segment lost 5 bases, leaving 9 bases of the junction unmatched.

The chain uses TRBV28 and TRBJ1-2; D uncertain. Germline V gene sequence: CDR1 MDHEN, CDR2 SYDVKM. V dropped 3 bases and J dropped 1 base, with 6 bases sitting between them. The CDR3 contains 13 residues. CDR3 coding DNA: TGTGCCAGCAGTTTCCAAAATAACTATGGCTACACCTTC. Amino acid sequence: CASSFQNNYGYTF.

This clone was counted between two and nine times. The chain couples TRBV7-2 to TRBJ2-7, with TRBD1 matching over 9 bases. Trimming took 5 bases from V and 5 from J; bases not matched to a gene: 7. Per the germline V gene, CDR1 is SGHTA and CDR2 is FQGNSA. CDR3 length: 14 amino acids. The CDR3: CASSRDRGINEQYF. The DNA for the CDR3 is TGTGCCAGCAGCCGAGACAGGGGGATCAACGAGCAGTACTTC.

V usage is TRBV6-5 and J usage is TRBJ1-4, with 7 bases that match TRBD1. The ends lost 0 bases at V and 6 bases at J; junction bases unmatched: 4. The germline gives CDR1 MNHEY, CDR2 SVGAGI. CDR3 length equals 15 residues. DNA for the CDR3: TGTGCCAGCAGTTACTCGTACAGGGGCGATGAAAAACTGTTTTTT. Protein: CASSYSYRGDEKLFF.

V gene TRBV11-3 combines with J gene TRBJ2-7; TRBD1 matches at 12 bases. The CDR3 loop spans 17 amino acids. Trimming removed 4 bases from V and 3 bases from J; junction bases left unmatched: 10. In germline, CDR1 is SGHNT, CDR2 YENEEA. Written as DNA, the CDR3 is TGTGCCAGCAGCTCACGCCCTGGGACAGGGGGCGGCTACGAGCAGTACTTC. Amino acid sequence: CASSSRPGTGGGYEQYF.

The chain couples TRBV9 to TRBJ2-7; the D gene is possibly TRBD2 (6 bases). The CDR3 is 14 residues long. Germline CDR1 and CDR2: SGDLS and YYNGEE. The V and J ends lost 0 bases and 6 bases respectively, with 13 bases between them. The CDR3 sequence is CASSVGGTEGEQYF. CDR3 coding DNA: TGTGCCAGCAGCGTAGGGGGGACTGAAGGCGAGCAGTACTTC.

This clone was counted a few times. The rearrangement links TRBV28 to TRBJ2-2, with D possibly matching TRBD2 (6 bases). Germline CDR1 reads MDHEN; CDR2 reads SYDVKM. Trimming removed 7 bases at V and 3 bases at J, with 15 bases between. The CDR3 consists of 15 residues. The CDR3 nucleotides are TGTGCCAGCACTAACAGCGGGCGGGACACCGGGGAGCTGTTTTTT. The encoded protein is CASTNSGRDTGELFF.